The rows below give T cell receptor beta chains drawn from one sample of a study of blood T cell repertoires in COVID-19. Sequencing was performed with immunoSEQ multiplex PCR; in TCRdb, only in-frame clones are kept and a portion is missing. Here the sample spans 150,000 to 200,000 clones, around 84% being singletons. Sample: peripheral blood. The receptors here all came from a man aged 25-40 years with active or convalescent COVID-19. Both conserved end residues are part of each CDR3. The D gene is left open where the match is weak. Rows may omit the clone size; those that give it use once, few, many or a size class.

TGTGCCAGTAGTGCGCCGCAGGGTGGGAATCAGCCCCAGCATTTT	CASSAPQGGNQPQHF	TRBV19	.	.	TRBJ1-5
TGTGCCTGGAGCAGAGACAGGGGTTCCTATAATTCACCCCTCCACTTT	CAWSRDRGSYNSPLHF	TRBV30	TRBD1	.	TRBJ1-6
TGTGCCAGCAGTCAACGTAGCCACAGGGGCAGGAATCGCACAGATACGCAGTATTTT	CASSQRSHRGRNRTDTQYF	TRBV6-6	TRBD1	.	TRBJ2-3
TGTGCCAGCAGCAGGGGGCAGGAGACCCAGTACTTC	CASSRGQETQYF	TRBV2	TRBD1	.	TRBJ2-5
TGTGCCAGCAGCCACGATGGGACAGGGGAATACACCATATATTTT	CASSHDGTGEYTIYF	TRBV25-1	TRBD1	.	TRBJ1-3
TGTGCCAGCAGTTCCCCCCACAGGGGGTCCTCCTACGAGCAGTACTTC	CASSSPHRGSSYEQYF	TRBV6-2/TRBV6-3	TRBD1	.	TRBJ2-7
TGTGCCAGCTCACCACGGCAGGGGTTGGAGAACACCATATATTTT	CASSPRQGLENTIYF	TRBV18	.	.	TRBJ1-3
TGCGCCAGCAGCTTGGGCCTGGGACAGAGCTCTGGAAACACCATATATTTT	CASSLGLGQSSGNTIYF	TRBV5-1	TRBD1	.	TRBJ1-3
TGTGCCAGCAGCGTAGGGACAGGCAGCTCTGGAAACACCATATATTTT	CASSVGTGSSGNTIYF	TRBV9	TRBD1	.	TRBJ1-3
TGCGCCAGCAGCCAAGACCGGGGGGCCATCTATGGCTACACCTTC	CASSQDRGAIYGYTF	TRBV4-3	.	once	TRBJ1-2
TGCGCCAGCAGCCCAGCGGGGGGGGAGCAGTTCTTC	CASSPAGGEQFF	TRBV5-1	TRBD2	.	TRBJ2-1
TGCAGTGCGCTGGAGAATGAGCAGTTCTTC	CSALENEQFF	TRBV20-1	.	.	TRBJ2-1
TGTGCCGGGGGACAGGGAGGATTCGGGGAGCTGTTTTTT	CAGGQGGFGELFF	TRBV7-9	TRBD1	.	TRBJ2-2
TGTGCCAGCAGCTTCGGAATAGGGGCAGGGGAGACCCAGTACTTC	CASSFGIGAGETQYF	TRBV7-2	.	.	TRBJ2-5
TGTGCCATCGGGGTCAGGGGCGCGGACACTGAAGCTTTCTTT	CAIGVRGADTEAFF	TRBV10-3	.	.	TRBJ1-1
TGTGCCAGCAGCCAAGCAGGGGTCACTGAAGCTTTCTTT	CASSQAGVTEAFF	TRBV3-1/TRBV3-2	.	.	TRBJ1-1
TGCGCCCCCACCGGGACAGTCACAGATACGCAGTATTTT	CAPTGTVTDTQYF	TRBV5-1	TRBD1	once	TRBJ2-3
TGTGCCAGCTCACCACCAAGGTCGCGGGACAGGGGGCGCGGTGAGCAGTTCTTC	CASSPPRSRDRGRGEQFF	TRBV18	TRBD1	.	TRBJ2-1
TGTGCCTGGAGTGTTGGACTAGCGCTCACAGATACGCAGTATTTT	CAWSVGLALTDTQYF	TRBV30	TRBD2	.	TRBJ2-3
TGTGCCAGCAGTTTAGTTCAGGGGTCGTTCTCTGGGGCCAACGTCCTGACTTTC	CASSLVQGSFSGANVLTF	TRBV28	.	.	TRBJ2-6
TGTGCCAGTAGTAGGACATGGAACTATGGCTACACCTTC	CASSRTWNYGYTF	TRBV19	.	.	TRBJ1-2
TGTGCCAGCAGCCCGGGAGCAGGGAGAGAAGCTTTCTTT	CASSPGAGREAFF	TRBV7-6	.	.	TRBJ1-1
TGTGCCAGTAGCACCCCATGGGGACAGGGGCCTTTGAACACTGAAGCTTTCTTT	CASSTPWGQGPLNTEAFF	TRBV19	TRBD1	.	TRBJ1-1
TGTGCCAGTATGCGACAGGGGCTAAACACCGGGGAGCTGTTTTTT	CASMRQGLNTGELFF	TRBV19	TRBD1	once	TRBJ2-2